This TCR beta chain was captured in a study of blood T cells in healthy people across ages. Study background: Template switching retrieved approximately one barcoded beta molecule for each two T cells. Notes on the study in general: Considered underestimates were the diversity estimates obtained from one million T cells.

CDR3 length equals 12 residues. CDR1 is DFQATT, CDR2 SNEGSKA, per germline (reference sequence). Then a second PCR, running roughly 7 to 11 cycles, was carried out with a sample-barcoded 5' primer and a J-beta primer mix. TCRdb reprocessed the 5' RACE reads via MiXCR and lists one record per CDR3 protein. The repertoire holds around 1,500,000 distinct CDR3 sequences, with 28% as singletons. Comments on this clonotype: What it binds is unknown. With a far larger clone one base away, a read error is the likely cause.

Sequencing was performed on blood. The sequence was collected from a woman aged 25-40 years in good health. V usage is TRBV20-1 and J usage is TRBJ2-7; 8 bases map to TRBD1. The CDR3 here is CRARTGSYEQYF. As DNA, the CDR3 is TGCAGGGCCAGGACAGGGTCCTACGAGCAGTACTTC.